The 32 T cell receptor beta chains given below trace back to one sample, sequenced in a study of blood T cell repertoires in COVID-19. TCRdb's table, derived via immunoSEQ multiplex PCR, lists solely in-frame clones and lacks some. Of more than 150,000 clones in the sample, about 87% were seen once. Specimen: peripheral blood. Source of these receptors: a man aged 55 to 70 with COVID-19, enrolled during active disease.

A single count supports this clone. This chain links TRBV30 with TRBJ1-1; D not certain. Trimming took 4 bases from V and 1 from J, leaving 7 bases between them. CDR3 length: 12 residues. Germline V gene sequence: CDR1 GTSNPN, CDR2 SVGIG (reference sequence). This CDR3 reads CAWNYQNTEAFF. The CDR3 region has the DNA TGTGCCTGGAACTACCAGAACACTGAAGCTTTCTTT.

This chain links TRBV7-9 with TRBJ2-5; D remains unclear. V lost 1 base and J 3 bases, leaving 6 bases between the germline ends. Germline-derived CDR1 and CDR2 are SEHNR and FQNEAQ (reference sequence). This CDR3 spans 13 amino acids. CDR3 sequence reads: CASSLDIEETQYF. Written as DNA, the CDR3 is TGTGCCAGCAGCTTAGACATCGAAGAGACCCAGTACTTC.

The chain has TRBV6-2 or TRBV6-3 and TRBJ1-5; D call uncertain. V lost 0 bases and J lost 2, with 11 bases in between. CDR1 and CDR2 (germline): MNHEY, SVGEGT. CDR3 size: 16 residues. The CDR3 coding sequence is TGTGCCAGCAGTTACTCGTTTTTCGGGGGCAATCAGCCCCAGCATTTT. This encodes CASSYSFFGGNQPQHF.

This chain connects TRBV6-5 to TRBJ2-3; the match to TRBD2 covers 7 bases. CDR3 length equals 14 residues. Germline values: CDR1 MNHEY, CDR2 SVGAGI. The V gene end was trimmed by 8 bases and the J gene end by 1 base; junction bases not matched to a gene: 6. The CDR3 protein is CASGLAGGTDTQYF. The CDR3 nucleotides are TGTGCCAGCGGGTTGGCGGGGGGCACAGATACGCAGTATTTT.

The genes are TRBV18 and TRBJ2-5; 7 bases map to TRBD2. Germline CDR1 is KGHSH and CDR2 is LQKENI. V dropped 3 bases and J dropped 2; count of bases not matched to a gene: 9. The CDR3 is 16 amino acids. CDR3 sequence: CASSPQLGGDQETQYF. CDR3 nucleotide sequence: TGTGCCAGCTCACCGCAACTTGGGGGGGATCAAGAGACCCAGTACTTC.

This clone was counted between two and nine times. The chain combines TRBV7-2 with TRBJ1-1; D is ambiguous. V lost 2 bases and J lost 7, with 5 bases in between. The CDR3 is 11 amino acids. The germline V gene encodes CDR1 SGHTA and CDR2 FQGNSA. The CDR3 sequence: CASSLTVEAFF. CDR3 DNA: TGTGCCAGCAGCTTAACAGTTGAAGCTTTCTTT.

In this sample, this clone turned up a few times. The chain joins TRBV5-1 to TRBJ2-3; the match to TRBD2 covers 10 bases. Germline trimming cut 2 bases from V and 2 bases from J; bases unmatched to any gene: 8. In germline, CDR1 is SGHRS, CDR2 YFSETQ. There are 17 residues in the CDR3. CDR3 bases: TGCGCCAGCAGCTTAGGGTCTAGCGGGGGACTCACAGATACGCAGTATTTT. As protein: CASSLGSSGGLTDTQYF.

The rearrangement joins TRBV6-5 to TRBJ1-2; TRBD1 matches at 7 bases. Germline-derived CDR1 and CDR2 are MNHEY and SVGAGI. The ends lost 6 bases at V and 8 bases at J; junction bases unmatched: 12. There are 14 residues in the CDR3. CDR3 protein: CASRPLRDSEGYTF. CDR3 DNA sequence: TGTGCCAGCAGGCCCCTGAGGGACAGCGAGGGCTACACCTTC.

The CDR3 sequence is CASSQGHTNQPQHF. CDR3 coding DNA: TGCGCCAGCAGCCAAGGGCATACCAATCAGCCCCAGCATTTT. V is TRBV4-1 and J is TRBJ1-5; D not certain. Germline V gene lookup returns CDR1 MGHRA and CDR2 YSYEKL. V was cut by 1 base and J by 3 bases, with 7 bases left in between. The CDR3 consists of 14 residues.

The chain has TRBV7-8 and TRBJ1-3; tentative D call: TRBD1 (6 bases). CDR1 SGHVS and CDR2 FQNEAQ come from the germline V gene. With 2 bases removed from V and 3 bases from J, the gap between germline ends came to 8 bases. The CDR3 is made up of 14 amino acids. The CDR3 DNA follows: TGTGCCAGCAGCTTAAGGACAGTTGGAAACACCATATATTTT. Residues: CASSLRTVGNTIYF. Combining the CDR3 with reference TRBV7-8 and TRBJ1-3 gives the whole variable domain GAGVSQSPRYKVAKRGQDVALRCDPISGHVSLFWYQQALGQGPEFLTYFQNEAQLDKSGLPSDRFFAERPEGSVSTLKIQRTQQEDSAVYLCASSLRTVGNTIYFGEGSWLTVV.

The chain combines TRBV27 with TRBJ1-5, with D possibly matching TRBD1 (6 bases). The V end was cut by 6 bases, the J end by 0 bases, with 12 bases between. Germline CDR1 is MNHEY and CDR2 is SMNVEV (reference sequence). The CDR3 has 15 amino acids. CDR3: CASRTGPYSNQPQHF. CDR3 nucleotide sequence: TGTGCCAGCAGGACAGGACCTTATAGCAATCAGCCCCAGCATTTT.

The V call is TRBV6-5, the J call TRBJ1-2; 7 nucleotides agree with TRBD1. Germline V lookup: CDR1 MNHEY, CDR2 SVGAGI. The J segment lost 5 bases and the V segment lost 6 bases, leaving 9 bases of the junction unmatched. This CDR3 is 14 amino acids long. As DNA, the CDR3 is TGTGCCAGCAGGCGCCCAGGGGGAGAATATGGCTACACCTTC. This encodes CASRRPGGEYGYTF.

The V call is TRBV2, the J call TRBJ1-3; no reliable D call. Trimming pared 7 bases from V and 0 bases from J, leaving 10 bases between. Germline V gives CDR1 SNHLY, CDR2 FYNNEI. The CDR3 is made up of 14 amino acids. The CDR3 spells CASTLSVSGNTIYF. CDR3 nucleotide sequence: TGTGCCAGCACCCTCTCTGTCTCTGGAAACACCATATATTTT.

J is TRBJ2-2 and V is TRBV9; no firm D call. The CDR3 consists of 14 residues. The germline CDR1 and CDR2 sequences are SGDLS and YYNGEE. V lost 4 bases and J lost 1, with 8 bases in between. The chain's CDR3 is CASSPRQNTGELFF. The CDR3 coding sequence is TGTGCCAGCAGCCCCCGACAGAACACCGGGGAGCTGTTTTTT.

On this clone: This sample includes further DNA sequences coding for the same CDR3. As DNA, the CDR3 is TGTGCCACCAGCAGAGGACAGGATCAGCCCCAGCATTTT. Its translation: CATSRGQDQPQHF. This sequence joins TRBV15 and TRBJ1-5; tentative D call: TRBD1 (6 bases). Deletions cut 1 base from V and 5 bases from J, with 6 bases between. Germline V gives CDR1 LNHNV, CDR2 YYDKDF (reference sequence). CDR3 length: 13 residues.

The chain recombines TRBV15 with TRBJ2-7; 11 bases are shared with TRBD2. Unmatched junction bases numbered 5, after V lost 9 bases and J lost 4 bases. Germline lookup yields CDR1 LNHNV and CDR2 YYDKDF (reference sequence). CDR3 length: 13 amino acids. As DNA, the CDR3 is TGTGCCACTAAGACTAGCGGGGCGTACGAGCAGTACTTC. Translating it yields CATKTSGAYEQYF.

The chain combines TRBV19 with TRBJ2-3; TRBD2 matches 10 bases. Germline assignment: CDR1 LNHDA and CDR2 SQIVND (reference sequence). The CDR3 covers 17 residues. The J segment lost 1 base and the V segment lost 7 bases, leaving 11 bases of the junction unmatched. The CDR3 DNA is TGTGCCAGTAAGAGTCTAGCGGGAGCCGCTGGCACAGATACGCAGTATTTT. It is translated as CASKSLAGAAGTDTQYF. Full variable domain (rest looked up from reference TRBV19 and TRBJ2-3): DGGITQSPKYLFRKEGQNVTLSCEQNLNHDAMYWYRQDPGQGLRLIYYSQIVNDFQKGDIAEGYSVSREKKESFPLTVTSAQKNPTAFYLCASKSLAGAAGTDTQYFGPGTRLTVL.

V gene TRBV20-1 combines with J gene TRBJ1-2; D uncertain. The CDR3 runs 11 residues. Germline V gene data show CDR1 as DFQATT and CDR2 as SNEGSKA (reference sequence). V lost 6 bases and J lost 5, with 10 bases in between. CDR3 bases: TGCAGTGCCGTGTCTGCGTATGGCTACACCTTC. It encodes CSAVSAYGYTF.

This clone was seen only once. The chain uses TRBV12-3 or TRBV12-4 and TRBJ2-1, with 7 bases matching TRBD1. J gave up 6 bases and V 6 bases, and 2 bases lay outside the gene matches. The CDR3 is made up of 12 amino acids. CDR3 DNA sequence: TGTGCCAGCAGAAAGGGGGCCAATGAGCAGTTCTTC. Translation: CASRKGANEQFF.

The V and J genes are TRBV19 and TRBJ2-6, with a tentative D call TRBD2 (5 bases). The CDR3 has 15 amino acids. Germline lookup yields CDR1 LNHDA and CDR2 SQIVND (reference sequence). The V end lost 6 bases, the J end lost 2 bases, and 11 bases lay between the germline ends. The CDR3 sequence: CASSPGVAGANVLTF. In DNA, the CDR3 is TGTGCCAGTAGCCCCGGGGTGGCTGGGGCCAACGTCCTGACTTTC.

The gene calls are TRBV2 and TRBJ1-5, with D tentatively TRBD1 (5 bases). The germline V gene encodes CDR1 SNHLY and CDR2 FYNNEI. The ends were cut back, 4 bases at V and 6 bases at J, with 16 bases in the middle. This CDR3 is built from 15 residues. The CDR3 nucleotides read TGTGCCAGCAGTGGAATGGTTCAGGGAAGTCAGCCCCAGCATTTT. Translating it yields CASSGMVQGSQPQHF.

V usage is TRBV15 and J usage is TRBJ2-1, with 9 bases lining up with TRBD2. After removal of 8 bases from V and 4 bases from J, the junction contained 12 bases not matched to a gene. CDR1 is LNHNV and CDR2 is YYDKDF in the germline V gene (reference sequence). The CDR3 totals 16 residues. Here the CDR3 reads CATSVGLAGRYNEQFF. In DNA form, the CDR3 reads TGTGCCACCTCCGTGGGGCTAGCGGGAAGGTACAATGAGCAGTTCTTC.

As concerns this clone: One end of the junction is discordant with germline, which a read error may explain. This chain connects TRBV12-3 or TRBV12-4 to TRBJ1-5; tentative D call: TRBD1 (6 bases). The CDR3 consists of 13 residues. The CDR3 nucleotides read TGTGCCAGCAGCTTAGGACAGAATCAGCCCCAGCATTTT. This codes for CASSLGQNQPQHF.

CDR3 DNA: TGCGCCAGCAGGTTGACTCCTTTCACAGATACGCAGTATTTT. It codes for CASRLTPFTDTQYF. The chain joins TRBV5-1 to TRBJ2-3; D remains unclear. Germline CDR1 is SGHRS and CDR2 is YFSETQ. Trimming took 5 bases from V and 2 from J, leaving 12 bases between them. This CDR3 is 14 amino acids long. The whole variable domain, remainder taken from reference TRBV5-1 and TRBJ2-3, is KAGVTQTPRYLIKTRGQQVTLSCSPISGHRSVSWYQQTPGQGLQFLFEYFSETQRNKGNFPGRFSGRQFSNSRSEMNVSTLELGDSALYLCASRLTPFTDTQYFGPGTRLTVL.

The chain is built from TRBV20-1 and TRBJ2-7; TRBD2 agrees at 14 bases. CDR1 and CDR2 (germline): DFQATT, SNEGSKA (reference sequence). CDR3 length: 19 residues. V shed 3 bases, J shed 6 bases, and the junction held 19 bases outside the gene matches. The CDR3 protein is CSASPSGTSGRARWGEQYF. CDR3 DNA sequence: TGCAGTGCTAGTCCTTCCGGGACTAGCGGGAGAGCGCGGTGGGGCGAGCAGTACTTC.

This clone was detected only once. The chain links TRBV10-3 to TRBJ2-1; a weak D match, TRBD2 (6 bases). The germline V and J ends were trimmed by 10 bases and 7 bases, with 17 bases remaining between them. Germline lookup yields CDR1 ENHRY and CDR2 SYGVKD. The CDR3 is made up of 13 amino acids. CDR3 sequence reads: CATTGTGVNEQFF. The CDR3 DNA is TGTGCCACGACCGGGACTGGAGTTAATGAGCAGTTCTTC.

The chain combines TRBV14 with TRBJ1-1; a possible D gene is TRBD1 (5 bases). The CDR3 has 14 amino acids. Germline V gives CDR1 SGHDN, CDR2 FVKESK. V dropped 4 bases and J dropped 4 bases, with 13 bases sitting between them. The CDR3 DNA follows: TGTGCCAGCAGCCCCACTTGGGGGGGCACTGAAGCTTTCTTT. It yields the protein CASSPTWGGTEAFF.

The chain employs TRBV28 and TRBJ1-5, with D possibly TRBD1 on 5 matching bases. Trimming took 1 base from V and 0 from J, leaving 13 bases between them. The germline V gene encodes CDR1 MDHEN and CDR2 SYDVKM. The length of the CDR3 is 17 residues. The CDR3 region is CASSLFWGRDSNQPQHF. The DNA of the CDR3 is TGTGCCAGCAGTTTATTTTGGGGCAGGGATAGCAATCAGCCCCAGCATTTT.

The V gene is TRBV7-2, the J gene TRBJ2-5; 9 bases agree with TRBD2. The CDR3 is 17 residues long. The germline gives CDR1 SGHTA, CDR2 FQGNSA. The junction had 14 bases not matched to a gene; V was cut back by 5 bases and J by 4 bases. The CDR3 DNA follows: TGTGCCAGCAGCCCTCAGTGGTTTGCGGGGGGGCGAGAGACCCAGTACTTC. It encodes CASSPQWFAGGRETQYF.

Written as DNA, the CDR3 is TGCGCCAGCAGCCAAGATTCGGCGGGCCTTCCCTACAATGAGCAGTTCTTC. Amino acid sequence: CASSQDSAGLPYNEQFF. The V and J genes are TRBV4-3 and TRBJ2-1; tentative D call: TRBD2 (5 bases). There are 17 residues in the CDR3. Trimming took off 0 bases at V and 2 bases at J, with 14 bases between the two ends. The germline CDR1 and CDR2 sequences are LGHNA and YSLEER.

The rearrangement links TRBV21-1 to TRBJ1-5. TRBV21-1 is assigned pseudogene status. The CDR3 has 9 amino acids. CDR3 coding DNA: TGTGCCAGCAGCAACGGGGAGAGGTTC. This translates into CASSNGERF.

The rearrangement links TRBV6-5 to TRBJ2-2, with TRBD2 matching over 10 bases. The CDR3 has 15 residues. Trimming cost V 5 bases and J 6 bases; bases outside gene matches: 6. Germline CDR1 MNHEY, CDR2 SVGAGI. The CDR3 loop is CASSPGLAASGELFF. The CDR3 DNA sequence: TGTGCCAGCAGTCCAGGACTAGCGGCCTCCGGGGAGCTGTTTTTT.